One sample yielded the 8 T cell receptor beta chains listed below, sequenced in a study of blood T cell repertoires in COVID-19. The repertoire was sequenced with immunoSEQ multiplex PCR; TCRdb's copy has only in-frame clones and lacks some. The sample gives roughly 250,000 clones, around 89% of which show up once; around 0.88% is in the top ten. Source material: peripheral blood. The origin of the receptors is a man aged 25 to 40 with acute or convalescent COVID-19.

In DNA form, the CDR3 reads TGTGCCAGCAGTTTATCTGGAGTCACTGAAGCTTTCTTT. It encodes CASSLSGVTEAFF. The chain recombines TRBV27 with TRBJ1-1; unclear D gene. Germline assignment: CDR1 MNHEY and CDR2 SMNVEV (reference sequence). Trimming removed 0 bases at V and 4 bases at J, with 6 bases between. The CDR3 has 13 residues.

The chain has TRBV6-5 and TRBJ1-2; D may be TRBD1 (5 bases). Germline CDR1 reads MNHEY; CDR2 reads SVGAGI. This CDR3 is built from 14 residues. Trimming pared 5 bases from V and 3 bases from J, leaving 13 bases between. CDR3 bases: TGTGCCAGCAGTCCGCAGGGTTCCGACTATGGCTACACCTTC. Translation gives CASSPQGSDYGYTF.

The chain is built from TRBV29-1 and TRBJ2-2, with a possible D match to TRBD2 (5 bases). V dropped 2 bases and J dropped 9 bases, with 7 bases sitting between them. Per germline, CDR1 SQVTM and CDR2 ANQGSEA. This CDR3 is built from 11 residues. The CDR3 here is CSVEYGRELFF. CDR3 DNA sequence: TGCAGCGTTGAATACGGGAGGGAGCTGTTTTTT.

This clone was counted once. This rearrangement joins TRBV7-8 to TRBJ2-1; no definite D call. Deletions cut 1 base from V and 5 bases from J, with 6 bases between. CDR1 is SGHVS, CDR2 FQNEAQ, per germline. The CDR3 length is 13 residues. The CDR3 spells CASSLGRNNEQFF. The DNA of the CDR3 is TGTGCCAGCAGCTTAGGCAGGAACAATGAGCAGTTCTTC.

The chain uses TRBV10-3 and TRBJ1-1; TRBD1 is a possible D gene (5 bases). Per the germline V gene, CDR1 is ENHRY and CDR2 is SYGVKD. V lost 9 bases to trimming and J lost 3 bases, with 17 bases between them. The CDR3 totals 14 residues. The CDR3, as DNA: TGTGCCATAACGACAAGGGGTTTTGACACTGAAGCTTTCTTT. This sequence encodes CAITTRGFDTEAFF.

V gene TRBV9 combines with J gene TRBJ1-2, with D tentatively TRBD1 (6 bases). V lost 4 bases, J lost 1 base, and 8 bases lay in between. The germline gives CDR1 SGDLS, CDR2 YYNGEE. The CDR3 runs 13 residues. The CDR3 DNA is TGTGCCAGCAGCATACAGGGTAACTATGGCTACACCTTC. Protein product: CASSIQGNYGYTF. The entire variable domain, with the rest obtained from reference TRBV9 and TRBJ1-2, is as follows: DSGVTQTPKHLITATGQRVTLRCSPRSGDLSVYWYQQSLDQGLQFLIQYYNGEERAKGNILERFSAQQFPDLHSELNLSSLELGDSALYFCASSIQGNYGYTFGSGTRLTVV.

The chain employs TRBV3-1 (or the pseudogene TRBV3-2) and TRBJ2-1, with a possible D match to TRBD1 (5 bases). Germline lookup yields CDR1 LGHDT and CDR2 YNNKEL (reference sequence). The CDR3 sequence is 15 residues long. V lost 1 base and J lost 6, with 13 bases in between. CDR3 DNA: TGTGCCAGCAGCCAAGTCAGCCAGGGTGGCAATGAGCAGTTCTTC. Its protein product is CASSQVSQGGNEQFF.

Of note for this clone: Other nucleotide sequences in the sample specify the same CDR3. The chain links TRBV11-2 to TRBJ2-5; the match to TRBD1 covers 10 bases. V dropped 1 base and J dropped 2; count of bases not matched to a gene: 4. The CDR3 has 16 amino acids. From germline, CDR1 is SGHAT and CDR2 FQNNGV. The CDR3 coding sequence is TGTGCCAGCAGCTTAGGACAGGGGGCTGGGCAAGAGACCCAGTACTTC. Translation gives CASSLGQGAGQETQYF.